Following are 24 T cell receptor beta chains from one sample sequenced in a study of response to subunit inactivated influenza vaccine. MiXCR, run by TCRdb on the RT-PCR reads, gives a single entry per CDR3 protein. The table includes a few hundred thousand distinct CDR3 sequences, 13% to 15% detected once. This sample comprised PBMCs from blood, obtained 11 to 12 days after vaccination. Receptors originate from a man aged 50-60 years who received an inactivated influenza vaccine.

This clonotype came up a few times. The chain links TRBV10-3 to TRBJ2-4; no firm D call. The V end was cut by 3 bases, the J end by 0 bases, with 6 bases between. There are 14 residues in the CDR3. Germline V gene data show CDR1 as ENHRY and CDR2 as SYGVKD. CDR3 coding DNA: TGTGCCATCAGTGACCCTCTAGCCAAAAACATTCAGTACTTC. The encoded protein is CAISDPLAKNIQYF.

A single count supports this clonotype. The chain employs TRBV23-1 and TRBJ2-3, with 11 bases that match TRBD2. TRBV23-1 is placed among ORFs of uncertain function. V lost 9 bases and J lost 2; bases outside the gene matches: 4. This CDR3 has 14 amino acids. As DNA, the CDR3 is TGCGCCAGGGCGACTAGCGGGGCCACAGATACGCAGTATTTT. The encoded protein is CARATSGATDTQYF.

This sequence joins TRBV3-1 and TRBJ2-7; D is perhaps TRBD1 (5 bases). CDR3 length: 15 amino acids. Trimming shortened V by 4 bases and J by 3 bases, and 16 bases separated the two germline ends. Germline V gene lookup returns CDR1 LGHDT and CDR2 YNNKEL (reference sequence). The CDR3 bases are TGTGCCAGCAGCCGCGACAGATTAGGGTTCTACGAGCAGTACTTC. Translated: CASSRDRLGFYEQYF.

This clonotype has just a few counts. The J gene is TRBJ2-7, the V gene TRBV10-3; 7 nucleotides agree with TRBD1. Germline values: CDR1 ENHRY, CDR2 SYGVKD. CDR3 length: 16 residues. V lost 4 bases to trimming and J lost 0 bases; unmatched junction nucleotides: 9. The CDR3: CAISAGQLSYSYEQYF. CDR3 coding DNA: TGTGCCATCAGTGCGGGACAGCTCTCCTACTCCTACGAGCAGTACTTC.

This clonotype was seen more than once but under ten times. The genes are TRBV28 and TRBJ1-5; 8 bases fit TRBD1. Germline CDR1 MDHEN, CDR2 SYDVKM. This CDR3 comprises 15 residues. Trimming removed 7 bases from V and 8 bases from J; junction bases left unmatched: 13. CDR3 protein: CASKEDREGLEPQHF. The DNA for the CDR3 is TGTGCCAGCAAAGAGGACAGGGAGGGTTTGGAGCCCCAGCATTTT. The whole variable domain, filled in from reference TRBV28 and TRBJ1-5, reads DVKVTQSSRYLVKRTGEKVFLECVQDMDHENMFWYRQDPGLGLRLIYFSYDVKMKEKGDIPEGYSVSREKKERFSLILESASTNQTSMYLCASKEDREGLEPQHFGDGTRLSIL.

Only a few counts were recorded for this clonotype. The chain recombines TRBV20-1 with TRBJ2-7, with 7 bases identical to TRBD2. CDR1 is DFQATT and CDR2 is SNEGSKA in the germline V gene (reference sequence). The CDR3 is 12 residues long. The V and J ends lost 6 bases and 2 bases, in that order; junction bases with no gene match: 4. CDR3 nucleotide sequence: TGCAGTGCAACGACTAGCACCTACGAGCAGTACTTC. Encoded protein: CSATTSTYEQYF.

This clonotype has a handful of counts. The chain is built from TRBV2 and TRBJ2-1; D is possibly TRBD1 or TRBD2 (6 bases each). Trimming left V 4 bases short and J 8 bases short, with 12 bases between. Germline-derived CDR1 and CDR2 are SNHLY and FYNNEI. The CDR3 runs to 13 residues. Written as DNA, the CDR3 is TGTGCCAGCAGTGGTTGGGGGGCCGATGAGCAGTTCTTC. Protein sequence: CASSGWGADEQFF.

This rearrangement joins TRBV10-3 to TRBJ2-1; maybe TRBD1 (6 bases). This CDR3 comprises 15 residues. The germline gives CDR1 ENHRY, CDR2 SYGVKD. V was trimmed by 8 bases and J by 0 bases, leaving 14 bases between them. Here the CDR3 reads CAIGNRESSYNEQFF. CDR3 nucleotides: TGTGCCATCGGTAACAGGGAAAGCTCCTACAATGAGCAGTTCTTC.

There are a few counts of this clonotype. The chain links TRBV3-1 to TRBJ2-5; 11 bases align to TRBD2. CDR3 length: 18 amino acids. Germline CDR1 and CDR2: LGHDT and YNNKEL (reference sequence). Trimming cost V 4 bases and J 4 bases; bases outside gene matches: 14. The CDR3 spells CASSLTSGVIAFGETQYF. DNA of the CDR3: TGTGCCAGCAGCCTGACTAGCGGGGTTATAGCGTTCGGAGAGACCCAGTACTTC.

The V gene is TRBV20-1, the J gene TRBJ2-7; TRBD2 matches 8 bases. The CDR3 runs 13 residues. Trimming took 6 bases from V and 5 from J; bases not matched to a gene: 9. Germline CDR1 and CDR2: DFQATT and SNEGSKA (reference sequence). As DNA, the CDR3 is TGCAGTGCCCCTGGACTAGCAGACCACGAGCAGTACTTC. This translates into CSAPGLADHEQYF.

The J gene is TRBJ2-7, the V gene TRBV29-1; the match to TRBD1 covers 7 bases. The CDR3 sequence is 12 residues long. Germline assignment: CDR1 SQVTM and CDR2 ANQGSEA. The trim removed 6 bases at V and 4 bases at J, leaving 6 bases unmatched. The CDR3 loop is CSVAQGVYEQYF. CDR3 DNA sequence: TGCAGCGTCGCCCAGGGGGTGTACGAGCAGTACTTC.

The sample holds a few counts of this clonotype. The chain carries TRBV2 and TRBJ2-3, with no clear D. The V end lost 7 bases, the J end lost 1 base, and 9 bases lay between the germline ends. The CDR3 consists of 13 residues. Germline lookup yields CDR1 SNHLY and CDR2 FYNNEI. This chain's CDR3 is CASKVRGTDTQYF. In nucleotides, the CDR3 is TGTGCCAGCAAAGTAAGGGGCACAGATACGCAGTATTTT. The full variable domain, its missing parts supplied by reference TRBV2 and TRBJ2-3, is EPEVTQTPSHQVTQMGQEVILRCVPISNHLYFYWYRQILGQKVEFLVSFYNNEISEKSEIFDDQFSVERPDGSNFTLKIRSTKLEDSAMYFCASKVRGTDTQYFGPGTRLTVL.

There are a few counts of this clonotype. The chain uses TRBV20-1 and TRBJ2-1, with 14 bases matching TRBD2. Germline V gives CDR1 DFQATT, CDR2 SNEGSKA (reference sequence). There are 16 residues in the CDR3. Trimming cost V 4 bases and J 6 bases; bases outside gene matches: 8. CDR3 region: CSAKATSGRVFNEQFF. The CDR3 bases are TGCAGTGCTAAAGCGACTAGCGGGAGGGTCTTCAATGAGCAGTTCTTC.

This clonotype came up a few times. This chain joins TRBV19 and TRBJ2-5; perhaps TRBD1 as D (6 bases). With 3 bases removed from V and 1 base from J, the gap between germline ends came to 12 bases. CDR3 length: 15 amino acids. Germline V CDR1 and CDR2: LNHDA, SQIVND (reference sequence). The CDR3 DNA sequence: TGTGCCAGTAGTATTGGGACACCGATCCAAGAGACCCAGTACTTC. Translation gives CASSIGTPIQETQYF.

The chain combines TRBV7-9 with TRBJ2-1; no definite D call. The CDR3 spans 13 residues. CDR1 is SEHNR and CDR2 is FQNEAQ in the germline V gene (reference sequence). Between the trimmed V and J ends, which lost 3 bases and 6 bases, there was a span of 9 bases. The CDR3 coding sequence is TGTGCCAGCAGCTTCGTCGGAACCAATGAGCAGTTCTTC. Translating it yields CASSFVGTNEQFF.

V usage is TRBV29-1 and J usage is TRBJ1-1, with D unresolved. The CDR3 is 14 amino acids. The V end was cut by 6 bases, the J end by 1 base, with 15 bases between. Germline assignment: CDR1 SQVTM and CDR2 ANQGSEA. The CDR3 reads CSVQLDTTNTEAFF. In DNA form, the CDR3 reads TGCAGCGTACAACTCGACACCACGAACACTGAAGCTTTCTTT. The full variable domain, its missing parts supplied by reference TRBV29-1 and TRBJ1-1, is SAVISQKPSRDICQRGTSLTIQCQVDSQVTMMFWYRQQPGQSLTLIATANQGSEATYESGFVIDKFPISRPNLTFSTLTVSNMSPEDSSIYLCSVQLDTTNTEAFFGQGTRLTVV.

The chain combines TRBV12-3 or TRBV12-4 with TRBJ2-3, with 9 bases aligning to TRBD1. The trim removed 5 bases at V and 5 bases at J, leaving 5 bases unmatched. The CDR3 length is 14 residues. The CDR3 here is CASSHGTGRDTQYF. The CDR3 DNA sequence: TGTGCCAGCAGTCACGGGACAGGGAGAGATACGCAGTATTTT.

This clonotype was observed a handful of times. CDR3 loop: CASKFGTSYEQYF. CDR3 DNA: TGTGCCAGCAAGTTCGGGACCTCTTACGAGCAGTACTTC. The rearrangement links TRBV3-1 to TRBJ2-7; either TRBD1 or TRBD2 may fit D (5 bases each). Trimming shortened V by 7 bases and J by 4 bases, and 14 bases separated the two germline ends. CDR3 size: 13 residues. CDR1 LGHDT and CDR2 YNNKEL come from the germline V gene (reference sequence).

The rearrangement uses TRBV5-1 and TRBJ2-3; maybe TRBD1 (6 bases). This CDR3 spans 15 amino acids. The germline V gene encodes CDR1 SGHRS and CDR2 YFSETQ. Trimming left V 4 bases short and J 0 bases short, with 12 bases between. CDR3 sequence (DNA): TGCGCCAGCAGCGTGACAGGAGTTAGCACAGATACGCAGTATTTT. This encodes CASSVTGVSTDTQYF.

This clonotype was found a few times. The chain couples TRBV5-6 to TRBJ1-2, with a weak D call TRBD1 (5 bases). The CDR3 sequence is 16 residues long. Per germline, CDR1 SGHDT and CDR2 YYEEEE. V was cut by 4 bases and J by 1 base, with 17 bases left in between. DNA for the CDR3: TGTGCCAGCAGCCCGGGGGGACCCCATAGTAACTATGGCTACACCTTC. Amino acids: CASSPGGPHSNYGYTF.

The chain employs TRBV6-1 and TRBJ2-6; TRBD1 agrees at 7 bases. CDR3 length: 17 amino acids. Losses at the gene ends were 6 bases for V and 0 bases for J; bases not matched to a gene: 8. Germline loops: CDR1 MNHNS, CDR2 SASEGT. The CDR3 DNA reads as TGTGCCAGCAGAACCGGGACAGCAACCTCTGGGGCCAACGTCCTGACTTTC. This translates into CASRTGTATSGANVLTF.

This clonotype was seen a few times. The rearrangement uses TRBV11-2 and TRBJ2-1, with 8 bases fitting TRBD1. Germline trimming cut 5 bases from V and 6 bases from J; bases unmatched to any gene: 3. The CDR3 is made up of 13 amino acids. Looked up from germline, CDR1 is SGHAT and CDR2 is FQNNGV. CDR3 sequence: CASSATGGNEQFF. DNA of the CDR3: TGTGCCAGCAGCGCAACAGGGGGCAATGAGCAGTTCTTC.

The chain recombines TRBV11-2 with TRBJ2-5, with unresolved D. CDR1 SGHAT and CDR2 FQNNGV come from the germline V gene. This CDR3 contains 13 residues. V was trimmed by 1 base and J by 7 bases, leaving 10 bases between them. Here the CDR3 DNA reads TGTGCCAGCAGCTTAGGATTCCCTGGGACCCAGTACTTC. Residues: CASSLGFPGTQYF.

This chain's CDR3 is CASRLALETQYF. The CDR3 region has the DNA TGTGCCAGCAGACTAGCTTTGGAGACCCAGTACTTC. The rearrangement joins TRBV12-3 or TRBV12-4 to TRBJ2-5; TRBD2 is a possible D gene (6 bases). V lost 6 bases, J lost 5 bases, and 10 bases lay in between. The CDR3 is 12 residues long.